The 32 T cell receptor beta chains below come from one sample, sequenced in a study of Ad26.COV2.S vaccination and SARS-CoV-2 variants (TCRdb year 2021). What the treatment or condition label conveys for this sample: around 19 received Ad26.COV2.S at low or high dose, single or two shots; about 5 received placebo; per-sample allocation not given. Repertoires of vaccine and placebo recipients were sequenced from samples collected on day 63 after the first injection. The library came from the immunoSEQ multiplex PCR assay. TCRdb holds this immuneACCESS table with in-frame rearrangements only. Some clones are missing; in checked studies, unresolved V genes explain under half, and the rest has no known cause. The sample data list more than 250,000 clones, and approximately 87% of these were observed just once. About 3.1% of the sample lies in the top ten. The sequences come from peripheral blood, collected in a trial of Ad26.COV2.S vaccine versus placebo. The receptors originated from a person aged 18-60 years who received the Ad26.COV2.S COVID-19 vaccine or a placebo.

The rearrangement joins TRBV19 to TRBJ1-4; a possible D gene is TRBD1 (6 bases). The length of the CDR3 is 15 residues. Germline loops: CDR1 LNHDA, CDR2 SQIVND (reference sequence). Deletions cut 5 bases from V and 0 bases from J, with 10 bases between. DNA for the CDR3: TGTGCCAGTAGTCCCCGACAGGCAACTAATGAAAAACTGTTTTTT. Protein product: CASSPRQATNEKLFF.

The chain employs TRBV28 and TRBJ2-5; the D gene is possibly TRBD1 (6 bases). This CDR3 comprises 13 residues. Germline V gene data show CDR1 as MDHEN and CDR2 as SYDVKM. The ends were cut back, 6 bases at V and 3 bases at J, with 11 bases in the middle. The CDR3 sequence: CASRNRVKETQYF. For the CDR3, the DNA is TGTGCCAGCAGGAACAGGGTCAAAGAGACCCAGTACTTC.

The V and J genes are TRBV10-1 and TRBJ2-3, with no clear D. V lost 3 bases to trimming and J lost 4 bases, with 11 bases between them. Germline lookup yields CDR1 WNHNN and CDR2 SYGVQD (reference sequence). This CDR3 is 14 amino acids long. The CDR3 loop reads CASSEGGKADTQYF. The CDR3 DNA reads as TGCGCCAGCAGTGAAGGTGGGAAGGCAGATACGCAGTATTTT.

J is TRBJ2-1 and V is TRBV7-3; 12 bases line up with TRBD1. V trimming: 3 bases; J trimming: 9 bases; junction bases outside the gene matches: 9. Germline V gives CDR1 SGHTA, CDR2 FQGTGA. The CDR3 has 16 residues. The CDR3 spells CASSLLGQGAFGEQFF. CDR3 bases: TGTGCCAGCAGCTTGTTGGGACAGGGGGCCTTTGGTGAGCAGTTCTTC.

This clone turned up a few times. The V and J genes are TRBV6-6 and TRBJ2-7, with TRBD2 identical over 7 bases. Germline assignment: CDR1 MNHNY and CDR2 SVGAGI (reference sequence). V trimming: 9 bases; J trimming: 3 bases; junction bases outside the gene matches: 11. This CDR3 region has 14 residues. The CDR3 DNA is TGTGCCAGTGGAGGCGGGAGTTTAGGCTACGAGCAGTACTTC. Translating it yields CASGGGSLGYEQYF.

The CDR3 reads CASSRDGTSSRGVADTQYF. DNA for the CDR3: TGTGCCAGCAGCCGCGACGGGACTAGCTCCCGCGGGGTCGCAGATACGCAGTATTTT. This chain connects TRBV5-4 to TRBJ2-3; 9 bases map to TRBD2. V was pared by 4 bases and J by 4 bases, with 19 bases of the junction left unmatched. The CDR3 runs to 19 residues. Germline V gene data show CDR1 as SGHNT and CDR2 as YYREEE (reference sequence). The entire variable domain, with the rest obtained from reference TRBV5-4 and TRBJ2-3, is as follows: ETGVTQSPTHLIKTRGQQVTLRCSSQSGHNTVSWYQQALGQGPQFIFQYYREEENGRGNFPPRFSGLQFPNYSSELNVNALELDDSALYLCASSRDGTSSRGVADTQYFGPGTRLTVL.

CDR3 DNA: TGCGCCAGCAGTCTGGGACTAGCGCCTTCCTACGAGCAGTACTTC. This codes for CASSLGLAPSYEQYF. V and J are TRBV23-1 and TRBJ2-7; 10 bases match TRBD2. TRBV23-1 is an open reading frame, and its role is uncertain. The V segment lost 4 bases and the J segment 1 base; nucleotides outside the gene matches: 4. The CDR3 totals 15 residues.

This chain connects TRBV7-2 to TRBJ2-2; no clear D gene. V lost 5 bases and J 2 bases, leaving 3 bases between the germline ends. The CDR3 is 12 residues long. Germline CDR1 SGHTA, CDR2 FQGNSA. The CDR3 loop is CASSPNTGELFF. CDR3 DNA: TGTGCCAGCAGCCCCAACACCGGGGAGCTGTTTTTT.

This clone came up a few times. The V call is TRBV4-2, the J call TRBJ1-2, with D maybe TRBD1 (5 bases). V lost 1 base to trimming and J lost 3 bases, with 6 bases between them. The CDR3 is 13 residues long. The germline CDR1 and CDR2 sequences are LGHNA and YNFKEQ. The DNA of the CDR3 is TGTGCCAGCAGCCAAGGGGGGGACTATGGCTACACCTTC. This sequence encodes CASSQGGDYGYTF.

V is TRBV5-4 and J is TRBJ2-3, with TRBD2 identical over 14 bases. V shed 4 bases, J shed 0 bases, and the junction held 10 bases outside the gene matches. Per the germline V gene, CDR1 is SGHNT and CDR2 is YYREEE (reference sequence). The CDR3 loop spans 19 amino acids. The CDR3 here is CASSRGLAGGRTSTDTQYF. Written as DNA, the CDR3 is TGTGCCAGCAGCCGCGGACTAGCGGGGGGCCGTACCAGCACAGATACGCAGTATTTT.

The J gene is TRBJ2-3, the V gene TRBV4-1; a possible D gene is TRBD2 (6 bases). CDR1 and CDR2 from the germline V gene are MGHRA and YSYEKL. V was shortened by 2 bases and J by 2 bases, with 20 bases between the two germline ends. The CDR3 has 18 amino acids. The CDR3 DNA reads as TGCGCCAGCAGCCAACTCGCGGGACTCACCGCTCTCACAGATACGCAGTATTTT. Translation gives CASSQLAGLTALTDTQYF.

This clone was picked up one time. The chain links TRBV18 to TRBJ2-2; a possible D gene is TRBD2 (6 bases). The CDR3 has 17 amino acids. Germline V lookup: CDR1 KGHSH, CDR2 LQKENI. Trimming pared 3 bases from V and 0 bases from J, leaving 14 bases between. CDR3 sequence: CASSPSGRGTNTGELFF. For the CDR3, the DNA is TGTGCCAGCTCACCTAGTGGGCGGGGTACGAACACCGGGGAGCTGTTTTTT.

This clone was seen just once. V usage is TRBV5-1 and J usage is TRBJ2-2; 9 nucleotides agree with TRBD2. The CDR3 consists of 18 residues. J lost 3 bases, V lost 4 bases, and 13 bases had no gene match. Germline V lookup: CDR1 SGHRS, CDR2 YFSETQ. As DNA, the CDR3 is TGCGCCAGCAGCCCCGCCCTTAGCGGGGGCCCATACACCGGGGAGCTGTTTTTT. Translation gives CASSPALSGGPYTGELFF.

The chain has TRBV2 and TRBJ1-5, with a tentative D call TRBD1 (5 bases). This CDR3 is built from 15 residues. From germline, CDR1 is SNHLY and CDR2 FYNNEI. V was pared by 6 bases and J by 3 bases, with 15 bases between. This CDR3 reads CASRTGTNINQPQHF. The CDR3 DNA sequence: TGTGCCAGCAGGACCGGGACGAATATCAATCAGCCCCAGCATTTT.

The V and J genes are TRBV4-1 and TRBJ2-5; D is uncertain. The CDR3 contains 13 residues. V lost 1 base and J 5 bases, leaving 8 bases between the germline ends. The germline gives CDR1 MGHRA, CDR2 YSYEKL. This CDR3 is CASSQGLLETQYF. CDR3 DNA sequence: TGCGCCAGCAGCCAAGGACTGCTGGAGACCCAGTACTTC.

The chain joins TRBV19 to TRBJ1-2; D is unclear. In germline, CDR1 is LNHDA, CDR2 SQIVND (reference sequence). This CDR3 region has 11 residues. V lost 9 bases, J lost 3 bases, and 8 bases lay in between. The CDR3 region is CASMNYYGYTF. The DNA for the CDR3 is TGTGCCAGCATGAATTACTATGGCTACACCTTC.

The table lists this clone with a count of one. This chain uses TRBV6-5 with TRBJ2-2; TRBD1 might be the D (6 bases). In germline, CDR1 is MNHEY, CDR2 SVGAGI. The V gene lost 0 bases and the J gene lost 5 bases, with 13 bases spanning the gap. This CDR3 is built from 16 residues. The CDR3 spells CASSYSSQGRTGELFF. The CDR3 coding sequence is TGTGCCAGCAGTTACTCGAGTCAGGGGCGAACCGGGGAGCTGTTTTTT.

The J gene is TRBJ2-1, the V gene TRBV18; TRBD2 agrees at 9 bases. The CDR3 extends over 13 amino acids. Trimming at V came to 1 base and at J to 10 bases, leaving 2 bases not matched to a gene. CDR1 is KGHSH, CDR2 LQKENI, per germline. The CDR3 loop reads CASSPQGTSEQFF. CDR3 nucleotide sequence: TGTGCCAGCTCACCACAGGGGACTAGCGAGCAGTTCTTC. The complete variable domain, with remaining parts taken from reference TRBV18 and TRBJ2-1, reads NAGVMQNPRHLVRRRGQEARLRCSPMKGHSHVYWYRQLPEEGLKFMVYLQKENIIDESGMPKERFSAEFPKEGPSILRIQQVVRGDSAAYFCASSPQGTSEQFFGPGTRLTVL.

The chain employs TRBV4-1 and TRBJ2-7; TRBD1 matches at 7 bases. Looked up from germline, CDR1 is MGHRA and CDR2 is YSYEKL. CDR3 length equals 15 residues. V dropped 3 bases and J dropped 0; count of bases not matched to a gene: 5. The CDR3 coding sequence is TGCGCCAGCAGCCAGCAGACAGGGCCCTCCTACGAGCAGTACTTC. It is translated as CASSQQTGPSYEQYF.

Here the CDR3 reads CASSLVAGTSIYEQYF. The CDR3 DNA is TGTGCCAGCAGCTTAGTAGCCGGGACTAGCATCTACGAGCAGTACTTC. The J gene is TRBJ2-7, the V gene TRBV7-2; TRBD2 matches 9 bases. The CDR3 is made up of 16 amino acids. The J segment lost 3 bases and the V segment lost 1 base, leaving 7 bases of the junction unmatched. CDR1 is SGHTA, CDR2 FQGNSA, per germline.

The chain joins TRBV5-1 to TRBJ2-1; no firm D call. Germline V gene sequence: CDR1 SGHRS, CDR2 YFSETQ. The CDR3 covers 12 residues. Trimming shortened V by 1 base and J by 7 bases, and 6 bases separated the two germline ends. CDR3 nucleotide sequence: TGCGCCAGCAGCTTGTACACGAATGAGCAGTTCTTC. Translating gives CASSLYTNEQFF.

In this sample, this clone turned up a few times. The CDR3 nucleotides read TGCGCCAGCAGTGGGAGCGACATAACCTACGAGCAGTACTTC. It encodes CASSGSDITYEQYF. The V and J genes are TRBV10-1 and TRBJ2-7, with D unclear. The CDR3 is made up of 14 amino acids. Germline values: CDR1 WNHNN, CDR2 SYGVQD (reference sequence). V lost 4 bases, J lost 2 bases, and 12 bases lay in between.

This clone has only one observation. CDR3 sequence: CASSRPVSGNTIYF. The DNA for the CDR3 is TGTGCCAGTAGTCGGCCGGTCTCTGGAAACACCATATATTTT. The chain carries TRBV19 and TRBJ1-3, with D unclear. Germline CDR1 reads LNHDA; CDR2 reads SQIVND (reference sequence). V was cut by 5 bases and J by 0 bases, with 8 bases left in between. The CDR3 spans 14 residues.

V usage is TRBV6-5 and J usage is TRBJ1-2; 8 nucleotides match TRBD1. Trimming took 6 bases from V and 4 from J; bases not matched to a gene: 7. The CDR3 runs to 14 residues. Per germline, CDR1 MNHEY and CDR2 SVGAGI. The CDR3 nucleotides are TGTGCCAGCAGGGATCGACAGGGGCTCTATGGCTACACCTTC. Its protein is CASRDRQGLYGYTF.

J is TRBJ2-7 and V is TRBV5-1; possible D gene TRBD1, 5 bases. Germline V gene data show CDR1 as SGHRS and CDR2 as YFSETQ. The CDR3 spans 12 residues. Trimming left V 3 bases short and J 3 bases short, with 7 bases between. The chain's CDR3 is CASSSQDYEQYF. The CDR3 region has the DNA TGCGCCAGCAGCTCACAGGACTACGAGCAGTACTTC.

The V gene is TRBV30, the J gene TRBJ2-2, with a weak D call TRBD2 (6 bases). The CDR3 consists of 14 residues. Germline lookup yields CDR1 GTSNPN and CDR2 SVGIG (reference sequence). With 2 bases removed from V and 7 bases from J, the gap between germline ends came to 14 bases. The CDR3 DNA is TGTGCCTGGAGTACGGAGGGAGTTCTCGGGGAGCTGTTTTTT. It encodes CAWSTEGVLGELFF.

In the case of this clone: Distinct nucleotide sequences in the sample also encode this CDR3. The genes are TRBV30 and TRBJ1-5, with D perhaps TRBD1 (5 bases). This CDR3 has 13 amino acids. With 0 bases removed from V and 5 bases from J, the gap between germline ends came to 8 bases. Germline assignment: CDR1 GTSNPN and CDR2 SVGIG (reference sequence). CDR3 sequence: CAWSVRDDQPQHF. Here the CDR3 DNA reads TGTGCCTGGAGTGTAAGGGACGATCAGCCCCAGCATTTT.

V is TRBV2 and J is TRBJ2-3; maybe TRBD2 (6 bases). The CDR3 totals 15 residues. Trimming cost V 4 bases and J 5 bases, with 16 bases left between them. Germline-derived CDR1 and CDR2 are SNHLY and FYNNEI. CDR3 loop: CASSARGKVLDTQYF. CDR3 nucleotide sequence: TGTGCCAGCAGTGCTCGGGGGAAGGTGTTAGATACGCAGTATTTT.

The chain combines TRBV7-2 with TRBJ1-5; D unresolved. From germline, CDR1 is SGHTA and CDR2 FQGNSA. This CDR3 has 15 residues. The germline V and J ends were trimmed by 5 bases and 1 base, with 12 bases remaining between them. This CDR3 reads CASSPRSGSNQPQHF. The CDR3 region has the DNA TGTGCCAGCAGCCCGCGGAGCGGGAGCAATCAGCCCCAGCATTTT. The full variable domain, in which reference TRBV7-2 and TRBJ1-5 provide the parts outside the CDR3, is GAGVSQSPSNKVTEKGKDVELRCDPISGHTALYWYRQSLGQGLEFLIYFQGNSAPDKSGLPSDRFSAERTGGSVSTLTIQRTQQEDSAVYLCASSPRSGSNQPQHFGDGTRLSIL.

This clone was seen a few times. The same CDR3 also results from other DNA sequences found in this sample. The rearrangement joins TRBV20-1 to TRBJ2-1; no definite D call. Deletions cut 3 bases from V and 5 bases from J, with 8 bases between. CDR1 is DFQATT, CDR2 SNEGSKA, per germline (reference sequence). There are 12 residues in the CDR3. In nucleotides, the CDR3 is TGCAGTGCTAGTTTGGTCGACAATGAGCAGTTCTTC. Its translation is CSASLVDNEQFF.

The gene calls are TRBV18 and TRBJ2-1; perhaps D is TRBD1 or TRBD2 (5 bases each). Germline assignment: CDR1 KGHSH and CDR2 LQKENI. CDR3 length: 14 amino acids. The germline V and J ends were trimmed by 1 base and 6 bases, with 10 bases remaining between them. The CDR3 nucleotides are TGTGCCAGCTCACCACTTGGGGGTGGCAATGAGCAGTTCTTC. Translating gives CASSPLGGGNEQFF.

The CDR3 region has the DNA TGTGCCATCAGTGAGGGGTCCAGGGACTCACAGCCCCAGCATTTT. This gives the protein CAISEGSRDSQPQHF. The rearrangement joins TRBV10-3 to TRBJ1-5, with D possibly matching TRBD1 (5 bases). V lost 2 bases and J 7 bases, leaving 15 bases between the germline ends. The CDR3 totals 15 residues. Germline V CDR1 and CDR2: ENHRY, SYGVKD.